This entry concerns a single T cell receptor beta chain. This entry comes from a study of T cell changes during pregnancy in multiple sclerosis. Generated by immunoSEQ multiplex PCR, the TCRdb table keeps only in-frame clones and is missing some. The sample shows under 90,000 clones, about 91% of them seen only once. J was trimmed by 7 bases and V by 6 bases; bases with no gene match: 7. The CDR3 length is 14 residues. CDR1 MNHNS and CDR2 SASEGT come from the germline V gene. This chain links TRBV6-1 with TRBJ1-4; 8 bases are a match to TRBD1. This receptor was obtained from a female donor in good health, enrolled as a control in a pregnancy study. Material: peripheral blood, obtained in the second trimester of pregnancy. The CDR3 coding sequence is TGTGCCAGCAGCCCTTTGGACAGGGTTGAAAAACTGTTTTTT. Its translation is CASSPLDRVEKLFF.